Presented here are 6 T cell receptor beta chains from one specimen sequenced in a study of T cells in localized non-small cell lung cancer. The method was immunoSEQ multiplex PCR; TCRdb's version includes in-frame clones alone and lacks a portion of them. This table holds fewer than 25,000 clones, around 89% found once. Sequenced material: PBMCs, taken before any cancer treatment. All receptors come from a man aged 35-75 years with stage II lung adenocarcinoma.

The chain uses TRBV9 and TRBJ1-1; D gene unclear. The CDR3 has 14 amino acids. Germline V gene sequence: CDR1 SGDLS, CDR2 YYNGEE. Trimming removed 0 bases at V and 0 bases at J, with 6 bases between. CDR3 sequence (DNA): TGTGCCAGCAGCGTAGCTGCCGTGAACACTGAAGCTTTCTTT. Translation: CASSVAAVNTEAFF.

The chain uses TRBV14 and TRBJ1-4, with a weak D call TRBD1 (5 bases). V was shortened by 4 bases and J by 8 bases, with 17 bases between the two germline ends. This CDR3 contains 15 residues. Germline V gene lookup returns CDR1 SGHDN and CDR2 FVKESK. The DNA for the CDR3 is TGTGCCAGCAGCCCAAGCGAGGGGACGGAAGAAAAACTGTTTTTT. Protein: CASSPSEGTEEKLFF.

The chain recombines TRBV30 with TRBJ2-1; no reliable D call. V was clipped by 7 bases and J by 4 bases, with 14 bases between them. CDR1 and CDR2 from the germline V gene are GTSNPN and SVGIG (reference sequence). The CDR3 sequence is 13 residues long. The CDR3 DNA reads TGTGCCTTTGCCCAGGCGATATACAATGAGCAGTTCTTC. Protein product: CAFAQAIYNEQFF.

The chain employs TRBV5-1 and TRBJ1-4; TRBD1 might be the D (5 bases). The germline V gene encodes CDR1 SGHRS and CDR2 YFSETQ. Trimming took off 6 bases at V and 7 bases at J, with 13 bases between the two ends. The CDR3 has 13 residues. The CDR3, as DNA: TGCGCCAGCAACGAGGAGGGGACTGAAAAACTGTTTTTT. Protein sequence: CASNEEGTEKLFF.

V gene TRBV27 combines with J gene TRBJ2-3; 11 nucleotides align to TRBD2. Germline V gives CDR1 MNHEY, CDR2 SMNVEV (reference sequence). The CDR3 spans 17 residues. Unmatched junction bases numbered 11, after V lost 5 bases and J lost 4 bases. The CDR3: CASSPSGTSGLSDTQYF. For the CDR3, the DNA is TGTGCCAGCAGTCCCTCCGGGACTAGCGGACTTTCAGATACGCAGTATTTT.

This chain connects TRBV2 to TRBJ1-1; tentatively, D is TRBD1 (5 bases). CDR3 length: 15 residues. CDR1 and CDR2 (germline): SNHLY, FYNNEI. Trimming shortened V by 4 bases and J by 3 bases, and 15 bases separated the two germline ends. The CDR3 spells CASSGMRGGDTEAFF. CDR3 in DNA: TGTGCCAGCAGTGGGATGCGGGGGGGAGACACTGAAGCTTTCTTT.